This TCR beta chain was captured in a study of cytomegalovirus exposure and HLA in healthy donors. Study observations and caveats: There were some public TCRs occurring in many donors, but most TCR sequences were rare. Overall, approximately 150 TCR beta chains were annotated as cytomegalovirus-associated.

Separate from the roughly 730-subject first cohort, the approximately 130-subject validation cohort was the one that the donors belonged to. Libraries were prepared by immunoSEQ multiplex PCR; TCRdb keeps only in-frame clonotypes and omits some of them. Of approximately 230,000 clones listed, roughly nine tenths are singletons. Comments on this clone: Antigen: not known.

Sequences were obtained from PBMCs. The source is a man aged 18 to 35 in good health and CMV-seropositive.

CDR3 bases: TGTGCCAGCAGTTTAAGAGGGAGTCGGACTGAAGCTTTCTTT. Translating it yields CASSLRGSRTEAFF. The chain couples TRBV6-5 to TRBJ1-1; D is uncertain. Trimming removed 4 bases from V and 5 bases from J, with 14 bases in between. The CDR3 sequence is 14 residues long. CDR1 and CDR2 (germline): MNHEY, SVGAGI.